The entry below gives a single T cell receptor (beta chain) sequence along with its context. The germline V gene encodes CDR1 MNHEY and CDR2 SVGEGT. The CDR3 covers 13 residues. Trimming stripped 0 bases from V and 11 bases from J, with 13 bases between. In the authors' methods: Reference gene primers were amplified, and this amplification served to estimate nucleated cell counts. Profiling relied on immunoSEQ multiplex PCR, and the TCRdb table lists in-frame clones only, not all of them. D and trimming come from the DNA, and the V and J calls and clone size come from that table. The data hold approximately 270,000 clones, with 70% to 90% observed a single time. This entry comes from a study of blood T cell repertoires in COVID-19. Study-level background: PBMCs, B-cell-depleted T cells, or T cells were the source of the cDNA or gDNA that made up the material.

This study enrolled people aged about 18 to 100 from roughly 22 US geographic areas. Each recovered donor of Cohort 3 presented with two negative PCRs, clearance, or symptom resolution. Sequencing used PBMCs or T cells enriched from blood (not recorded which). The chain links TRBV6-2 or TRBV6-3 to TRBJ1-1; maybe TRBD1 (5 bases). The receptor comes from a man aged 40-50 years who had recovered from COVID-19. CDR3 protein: CASSYSFRAPAFF. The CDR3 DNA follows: TGTGCCAGCAGTTACTCGTTCAGGGCTCCCGCTTTCTTT.